Shown below are 14 T cell receptor beta chains from a single sample sequenced in a study of cytomegalovirus exposure and HLA in healthy donors. Primers for the PCR totalled 60 Vbeta and 13 Jbeta. TCRdb keeps only in-frame clones here, not all; method: immunoSEQ multiplex PCR. The sample yields tens of thousands of clones, around three quarters seen once. The specimen was PBMCs. These receptors were obtained from a man aged 25-45 years in good health and CMV-seropositive.

V usage is TRBV5-1 and J usage is TRBJ1-4; TRBD1 agrees at 8 bases. The germline V gene encodes CDR1 SGHRS and CDR2 YFSETQ. The CDR3 totals 15 residues. V was pared by 4 bases and J by 8 bases, with 10 bases of the junction left unmatched. CDR3 in amino acids: CASSRSGTGLEKLFF. The CDR3 DNA reads as TGCGCCAGCAGCCGGTCCGGGACAGGTCTAGAAAAACTGTTTTTT.

This clone has more than one count but fewer than ten. This chain links TRBV13 with TRBJ2-7; D might be TRBD1 (6 bases). The CDR3 contains 15 residues. V dropped 3 bases and J dropped 5 bases, with 17 bases sitting between them. CDR1 is PRHDT and CDR2 is FYEKMQ in the germline V gene (reference sequence). CDR3 region: CASSLSGQQRDEQYV. The CDR3 DNA reads TGTGCCAGCAGCTTGTCTGGACAGCAGCGAGACGAGCAGTACGTC.

The genes are TRBV11-3 and TRBJ2-2; 10 bases agree with TRBD1. With V trimmed by 3 bases and J by 3 bases, 1 base remained unmatched. This CDR3 has 15 amino acids. CDR1 is SGHNT, CDR2 YENEEA, per germline. CDR3 bases: TGTGCCAGCAGCTTCGACAGGGGGCACACCGGGGAGCTGTTTTTT. This gives the protein CASSFDRGHTGELFF.

J is TRBJ1-1 and V is TRBV2, with 9 positions matching TRBD1. Germline CDR1 reads SNHLY; CDR2 reads FYNNEI. J gave up 1 base and V 6 bases, and 3 bases lay outside the gene matches. The CDR3 sequence is 14 residues long. The CDR3 is CASSVGQGNTEAFF. In DNA, the CDR3 is TGTGCCAGCAGCGTGGGACAGGGGAACACTGAAGCTTTCTTT.

V usage is TRBV5-1 and J usage is TRBJ1-4; D is unclear. From germline, CDR1 is SGHRS and CDR2 YFSETQ. The V gene lost 5 bases and the J gene lost 6 bases, with 11 bases spanning the gap. The CDR3 runs 13 residues. The CDR3 reads CASRGENYEKLFF. CDR3 DNA sequence: TGCGCCAGCAGGGGCGAGAACTATGAAAAACTGTTTTTT.

In its sample, this clone was seen a few times. V is TRBV27 and J is TRBJ2-2; TRBD1 matches at 7 bases. V was clipped by 5 bases and J by 0 bases; unmatched bases: 9. The germline V gene has CDR1 MNHEY and CDR2 SMNVEV (reference sequence). This CDR3 comprises 17 residues. CDR3 loop: CASSLDRYNANTGELFF. In DNA, the CDR3 is TGTGCCAGCAGTCTGGACAGGTATAACGCGAACACCGGGGAGCTGTTTTTT.

The gene calls are TRBV5-8 and TRBJ2-2; no reliable D call. The CDR3 spans 15 residues. V was cut by 2 bases and J by 1 base, with 9 bases left in between. Germline V gives CDR1 SGHTS, CDR2 YDEGEE. The CDR3 DNA reads TGTGCCAGCAGCTTCGATGGCAGGAACACCGGGGAGCTGTTTTTT. This sequence encodes CASSFDGRNTGELFF.

The rearrangement joins TRBV19 to TRBJ1-5, with D possibly TRBD1 on 6 matching bases. The V end lost 6 bases, the J end lost 3 bases, and 15 bases lay between the germline ends. Germline CDR1 LNHDA, CDR2 SQIVND (reference sequence). This CDR3 has 15 residues. CDR3 in amino acids: CASRTPGHPNQPQHF. In nucleotides, the CDR3 is TGTGCCAGTAGGACCCCGGGACACCCCAATCAGCCCCAGCATTTT.

In its sample, this clone was seen once. This rearrangement joins TRBV6-5 to TRBJ2-2; D remains unclear. V was trimmed by 10 bases and J by 2 bases, leaving 5 bases between them. Per the germline V gene, CDR1 is MNHEY and CDR2 is SVGAGI. The CDR3 has 11 residues. The DNA for the CDR3 is TGTGCCACCCATAACACCGGGGAGCTGTTTTTT. Translated: CATHNTGELFF.

This sequence joins TRBV28 and TRBJ1-5; a possible D gene is TRBD1 (5 bases). The length of the CDR3 is 16 residues. Germline V gene sequence: CDR1 MDHEN, CDR2 SYDVKM. V lost 6 bases and J lost 1, with 16 bases in between. The CDR3 nucleotides are TGTGCCAGCAGGGGGGGGTCGGGCGTAAGCAATCAGCCCCAGCATTTT. Its protein is CASRGGSGVSNQPQHF.

The sample holds a few counts of this clone. This chain joins TRBV27 and TRBJ1-1; 9 bases line up with TRBD1. The CDR3 runs to 14 residues. The V gene's germline CDR1 is MNHEY and CDR2 SMNVEV (reference sequence). The ends lost 5 bases at V and 5 bases at J; junction bases unmatched: 6. CDR3 DNA sequence: TGTGCCAGCAGTACAACAGGGGGCTGGACTGAAGCTTTCTTT. This gives the protein CASSTTGGWTEAFF.

This clone appeared a single time. The chain combines TRBV5-6 with TRBJ1-1; D remains ambiguous. Trimming pared 5 bases from V and 0 bases from J, leaving 14 bases between. The CDR3 consists of 15 residues. Looked up from germline, CDR1 is SGHDT and CDR2 is YYEEEE. CDR3 bases: TGTGCCAGCAGTTCGATTGGGGAGGTGAACACTGAAGCTTTCTTT. Its protein is CASSSIGEVNTEAFF.

Notes on this clone: Compared with germline, one end of the junction differs, possibly owing to a read error. This chain links TRBV7-7 with TRBJ2-2, with D perhaps matching TRBD1 (5 bases). Germline CDR1 is SSHAT and CDR2 is FNYEAQ (reference sequence). The CDR3 runs to 13 residues. The CDR3 DNA follows: TGTGCTAGCAGCTTAACAGGCCTTGAGGAGCTGTTTTTT. Encoded protein: CASSLTGLEELFF. Looking up the rest from reference TRBV7-7 and TRBJ2-2 gives the full variable domain: GAGVSQSPRYKVTKRGQDVTLRCDPISSHATLYWYQQALGQGPEFLTYFNYEAQPDKSGLPSDRFSAERPEGSISTLTIQRTEQRDSAMYRCASSLTGLEELFFGEGSRLTVL.

V and J are TRBV5-1 and TRBJ2-5, with 8 nucleotides matching TRBD1. Germline V CDR1 and CDR2: SGHRS, YFSETQ. Trimming at V came to 2 bases and at J to 5 bases, leaving 8 bases not matched to a gene. CDR3 length equals 15 residues. The DNA for the CDR3 is TGCGCCAGCAGCTTATCGGCAGGGGGCGGGGAGACCCAGTACTTC. Encoded protein: CASSLSAGGGETQYF. The full variable domain, completed using reference TRBV5-1 and TRBJ2-5, is KAGVTQTPRYLIKTRGQQVTLSCSPISGHRSVSWYQQTPGQGLQFLFEYFSETQRNKGNFPGRFSGRQFSNSRSEMNVSTLELGDSALYLCASSLSAGGGETQYFGPGTRLLVL.